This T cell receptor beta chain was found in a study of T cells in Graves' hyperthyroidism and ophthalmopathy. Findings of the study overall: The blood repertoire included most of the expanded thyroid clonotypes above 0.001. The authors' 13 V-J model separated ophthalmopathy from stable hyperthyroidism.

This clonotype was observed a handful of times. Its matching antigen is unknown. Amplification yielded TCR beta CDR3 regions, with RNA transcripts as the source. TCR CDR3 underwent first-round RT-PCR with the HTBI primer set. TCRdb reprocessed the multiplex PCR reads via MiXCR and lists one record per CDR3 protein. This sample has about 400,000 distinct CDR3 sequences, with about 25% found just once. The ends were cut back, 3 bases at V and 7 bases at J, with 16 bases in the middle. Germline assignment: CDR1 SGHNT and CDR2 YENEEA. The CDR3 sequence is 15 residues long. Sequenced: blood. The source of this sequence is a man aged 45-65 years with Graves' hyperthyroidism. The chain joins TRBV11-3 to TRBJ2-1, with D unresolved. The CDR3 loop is CASSFIRTSGNEQFF. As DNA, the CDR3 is TGTGCCAGCAGCTTTATTCGCACTTCCGGAAATGAGCAGTTCTTC.